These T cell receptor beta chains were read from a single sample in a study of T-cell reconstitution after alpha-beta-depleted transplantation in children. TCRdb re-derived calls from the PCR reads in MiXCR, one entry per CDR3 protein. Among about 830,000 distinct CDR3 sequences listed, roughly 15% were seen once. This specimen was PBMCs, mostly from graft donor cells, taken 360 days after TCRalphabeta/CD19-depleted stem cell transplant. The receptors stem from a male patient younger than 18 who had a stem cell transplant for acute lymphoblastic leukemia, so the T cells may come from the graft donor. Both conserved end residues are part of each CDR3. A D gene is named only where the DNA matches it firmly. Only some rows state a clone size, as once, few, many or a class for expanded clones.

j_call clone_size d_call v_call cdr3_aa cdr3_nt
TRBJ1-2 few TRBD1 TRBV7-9 CASSFYRGENYGYTF TGTGCCAGCAGCTTTTACAGGGGCGAGAACTATGGCTACACCTTC
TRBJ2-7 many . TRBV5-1 CASSFTGNEQYF TGCGCCAGCAGCTTTACAGGTAACGAGCAGTACTTC
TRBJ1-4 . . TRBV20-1 CSAKGAVEKLFF TGCAGTGCAAAAGGGGCTGTTGAAAAACTGTTTTTT
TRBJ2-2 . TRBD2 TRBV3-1 CASSQQGLAGPENTGELFF TGTGCCAGCAGCCAACAAGGACTAGCGGGCCCGGAGAACACCGGGGAGCTGTTTTTT
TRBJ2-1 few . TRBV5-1 CASTSRLIQGPRSYNEQFF TGCGCCAGCACGTCGAGACTAATTCAGGGCCCCCGCTCCTACAATGAGCAGTTCTTC
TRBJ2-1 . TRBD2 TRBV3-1 CASCPTTSASSYNEQFF TGTGCCAGCTGCCCTACGACTAGCGCGAGCTCCTACAATGAGCAGTTCTTC
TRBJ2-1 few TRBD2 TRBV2 CASLGLATEVEQFF TGTGCCAGTCTGGGACTAGCCACCGAGGTTGAGCAGTTCTTC
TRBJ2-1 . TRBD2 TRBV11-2 CASSLDPSGRLHSYNEQFF TGTGCCAGCAGCTTAGACCCTAGCGGGAGGCTCCATTCCTACAATGAGCAGTTCTTC
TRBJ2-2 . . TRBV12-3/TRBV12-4 CASSSLRGRFAGELFF TGTGCCAGCAGCTCCCTCCGGGGCCGATTCGCGGGGGAGCTGTTTTTT
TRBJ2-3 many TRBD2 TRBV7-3 CASSLLASGTSGTDTQYF TGTGCCAGCAGCCTCCTAGCTAGCGGGACCTCTGGCACAGATACGCAGTATTTT
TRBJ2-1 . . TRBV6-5 CASSYIGVEFF TGTGCCAGCAGTTACATTGGGGTAGAGTTCTTC
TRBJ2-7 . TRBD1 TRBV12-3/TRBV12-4 CASSLKTGVLEQYF TGTGCCAGCAGTTTAAAGACAGGGGTTCTCGAGCAGTACTTC
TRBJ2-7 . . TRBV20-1 CSSKGGRAGTYEQYF TGCAGCTCCAAGGGGGGGAGGGCCGGGACCTACGAGCAGTACTTC
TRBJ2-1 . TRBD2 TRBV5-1 CASSLGAGGITYNEQFF TGCGCCAGCAGCTTGGGAGCGGGAGGTATAACCTACAATGAGCAGTTCTTC
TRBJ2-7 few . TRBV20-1 CSAVGSYEQYF TGCAGTGCCGTAGGCTCCTACGAGCAGTACTTC
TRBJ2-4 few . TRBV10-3 CAIGDPGTPRGLAKNIQYF TGTGCCATCGGGGACCCCGGGACACCTAGGGGATTAGCCAAAAACATTCAGTACTTC
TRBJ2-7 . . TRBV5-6 CASSADRHLREQYF TGTGCCAGCAGCGCCGACAGACACCTACGAGAGCAGTACTTC
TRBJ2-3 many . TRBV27 CASSLPPQLGGTDTQYF TGTGCCAGCAGCCTCCCCCCCCAACTAGGGGGCACAGATACGCAGTATTTT
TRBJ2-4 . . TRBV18 CASSPLRSGAKNIQYF TGTGCCAGCTCACCACTTCGTAGCGGAGCCAAAAACATTCAGTACTTC
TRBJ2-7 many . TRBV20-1 CSARDSGDPGSEQYF TGCAGTGCTAGAGATTCTGGGGATCCAGGATCCGAGCAGTACTTC
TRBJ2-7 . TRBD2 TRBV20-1 CSARDLSSLAGAKRTYEQYF TGCAGTGCTAGAGACCTCTCGTCCTTAGCGGGAGCGAAACGTACGTACGAGCAGTACTTC
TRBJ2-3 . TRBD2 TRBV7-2 CASGLAGGDTQYF TGTGCCAGCGGCCTAGCGGGAGGAGATACGCAGTATTTT
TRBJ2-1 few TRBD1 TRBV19 CASSIDGTGIYNEQFF TGTGCCAGTAGTATAGACGGGACAGGGATTTACAATGAGCAGTTCTTC
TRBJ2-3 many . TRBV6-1 CASSRDIKFRDTQYF TGTGCCAGCAGCCGGGACATAAAGTTTCGAGATACGCAGTATTTT
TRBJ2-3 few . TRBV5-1 CASSPIGVAASTDTQYF TGCGCCAGCAGCCCAATCGGGGTAGCGGCTAGCACAGATACGCAGTATTTT
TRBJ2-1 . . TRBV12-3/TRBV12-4 CASTSTSSYAYNEQFF TGTGCCAGCACTTCCACTAGCTCCTATGCCTACAATGAGCAGTTCTTC
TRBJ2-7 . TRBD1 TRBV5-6 CASSLVQGAKRTYEQYF TGTGCCAGCAGCTTGGTACAGGGGGCGAAGAGGACCTACGAGCAGTACTTC
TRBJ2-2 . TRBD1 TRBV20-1 CSATRTGGPGELFF TGCAGTGCTACCCGGACAGGGGGCCCCGGGGAGCTGTTTTTT
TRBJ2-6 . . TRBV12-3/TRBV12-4 CASRGSKLSSGANVLTF TGTGCCAGCAGAGGCAGCAAGTTGAGCTCTGGGGCCAACGTCCTGACTTTC
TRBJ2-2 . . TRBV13 CASSPPPRTGELFF TGTGCCAGCAGCCCCCCCCCCCGTACCGGGGAGCTGTTTTTT
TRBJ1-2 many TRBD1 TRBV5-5 CASSSGQSYGYTF TGTGCCAGCAGCTCGGGACAGTCCTATGGCTACACCTTC
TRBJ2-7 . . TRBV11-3 CASSPNGHPNKQYF TGTGCCAGCAGCCCGAATGGGCATCCTAACAAGCAGTACTTC
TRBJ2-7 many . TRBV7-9 CASSLVGGGYEQYF TGTGCCAGCAGCTTAGTCGGTGGGGGGTACGAGCAGTACTTC
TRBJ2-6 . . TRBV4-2 CASSQEAPSGGANVLTF TGTGCCAGCAGCCAAGAAGCCCCCTCGGGTGGGGCCAACGTCCTGACTTTC
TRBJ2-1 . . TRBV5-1 CASSWRESAYNEQFF TGCGCCAGCAGCTGGAGGGAGTCGGCTTACAATGAGCAGTTCTTC
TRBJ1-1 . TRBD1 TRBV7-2 CASSRDRASEAFF TGTGCCAGCAGCCGGGACAGGGCTTCTGAAGCTTTCTTT
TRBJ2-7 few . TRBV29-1 CSAGTHVRSEQYF TGCAGCGCTGGGACGCATGTAAGGTCCGAGCAGTACTTC
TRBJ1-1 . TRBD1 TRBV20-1 CSARSRDRGAFF TGCAGTGCTAGATCGCGGGACAGGGGGGCTTTCTTT
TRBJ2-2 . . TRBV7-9 CASSGGSGELFF TGTGCCAGCAGCGGCGGCAGCGGGGAGCTGTTTTTT
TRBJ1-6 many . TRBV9 CASSVKGYNSPLHF TGTGCCAGCAGCGTAAAGGGGTATAATTCACCCCTCCACTTT
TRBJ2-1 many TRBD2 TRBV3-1 CASSPHRTSGGEQFF TGTGCCAGCAGCCCACATCGAACTAGCGGTGGTGAGCAGTTCTTC
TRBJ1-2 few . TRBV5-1 CASSFQTGSYYGYTF TGCGCCAGCAGCTTTCAGACAGGATCGTACTATGGCTACACCTTC
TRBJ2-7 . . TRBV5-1 CASSHTPVTVILSTDYEQYF TGCGCCAGTTCCCATACCCCCGTGACAGTAATATTATCCACGGACTACGAGCAGTACTTC
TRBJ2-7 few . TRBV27 CASSPWDSGYEQYF TGTGCCAGCAGTCCATGGGACTCTGGCTACGAGCAGTACTTC
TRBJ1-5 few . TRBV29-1 CSVVPGSSNQPQHF TGCAGCGTTGTGCCAGGTTCAAGCAATCAGCCCCAGCATTTT
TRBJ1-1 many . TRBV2 CASSEGNTEAFF TGTGCCAGCAGTGAAGGGAACACTGAAGCTTTCTTT
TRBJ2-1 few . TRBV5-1 CASSFEGHSYNEQFF TGCGCCAGCAGCTTCGAGGGGCACTCCTACAATGAGCAGTTCTTC
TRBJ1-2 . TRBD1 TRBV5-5 CASSFRDRGPNYGYTF TGTGCCAGCAGCTTTCGGGACAGGGGGCCGAACTATGGCTACACCTTC
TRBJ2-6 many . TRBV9 CASSLPGANVLTF TGTGCCAGCAGCCTTCCTGGGGCCAACGTCCTGACTTTC
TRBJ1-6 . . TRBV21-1 CASSPRRDRAGSPLHF TGTGCCAGCAGCCCTAGGCGTGACAGGGCTGGTTCACCCCTCCACTTT
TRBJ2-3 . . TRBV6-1 CASSQTYRVDTQYF TGTGCCAGCAGTCAAACCTACAGGGTAGATACGCAGTATTTT
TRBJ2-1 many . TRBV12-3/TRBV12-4 CASSPTASAYSYNEQFF TGTGCCAGCAGCCCCACCGCTAGCGCCTACTCCTACAATGAGCAGTTCTTC
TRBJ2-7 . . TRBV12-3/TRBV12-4 CASSFPSNRVGGYEQYF TGTGCCAGCAGTTTCCCCTCTAACAGGGTTGGGGGGTACGAGCAGTACTTC
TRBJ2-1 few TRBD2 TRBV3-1 CASSPQRGPYNEQFF TGTGCCAGCAGCCCACAGCGGGGTCCCTACAATGAGCAGTTCTTC
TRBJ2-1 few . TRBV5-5 CAANRANEQFF TGTGCCGCTAACAGGGCCAATGAACAGTTCTTC
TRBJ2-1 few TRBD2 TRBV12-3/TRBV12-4 CASSLTSGRSVREQFF TGTGCCAGCAGTTTAACTAGCGGGAGGAGTGTTCGGGAGCAGTTCTTC
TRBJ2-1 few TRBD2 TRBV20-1 CSARALAGSYNEQFF TGCAGTGCTAGAGCCCTAGCGGGGTCCTACAATGAGCAGTTCTTC